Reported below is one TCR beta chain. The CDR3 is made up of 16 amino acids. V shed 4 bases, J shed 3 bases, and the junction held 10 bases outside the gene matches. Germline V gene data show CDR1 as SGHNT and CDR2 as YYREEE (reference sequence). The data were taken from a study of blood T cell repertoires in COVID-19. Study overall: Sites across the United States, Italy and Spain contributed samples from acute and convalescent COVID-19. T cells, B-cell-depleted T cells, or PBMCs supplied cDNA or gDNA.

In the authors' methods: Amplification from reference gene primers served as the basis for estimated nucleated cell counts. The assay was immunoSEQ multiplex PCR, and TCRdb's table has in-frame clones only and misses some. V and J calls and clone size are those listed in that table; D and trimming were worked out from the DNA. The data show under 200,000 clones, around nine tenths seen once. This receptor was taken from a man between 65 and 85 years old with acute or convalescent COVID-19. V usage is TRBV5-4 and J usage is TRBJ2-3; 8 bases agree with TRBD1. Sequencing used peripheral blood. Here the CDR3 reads CASSPVTTGVTDTQYF. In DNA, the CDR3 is TGTGCCAGCAGCCCCGTCACGACAGGGGTTACAGATACGCAGTATTTT.